One sample yielded the 27 T cell receptor beta chains listed below, sequenced in a study of blood T cell repertoires in COVID-19. TCRdb's table, derived via immunoSEQ multiplex PCR, lists solely in-frame clones and lacks some. The sample has approximately 200,000 clones, over 75% seen once. Material: PBMCs or T cells enriched from blood (not recorded which). The receptors here all came from a middle-aged woman with acute COVID-19.

The V and J genes are TRBV5-5 and TRBJ2-5; 7 nucleotides line up with TRBD2. With V trimmed by 3 bases and J by 0 bases, 11 bases remained unmatched. The germline gives CDR1 SGHKS, CDR2 YYEKEE (reference sequence). CDR3 length equals 17 residues. The DNA of the CDR3 is TGTGCCAGCAGCTGGATCTGGGACTACTCGTACCAAGAGACCCAGTACTTC. This translates into CASSWIWDYSYQETQYF.

The rearrangement joins TRBV18 to TRBJ1-3; 7 bases agree with TRBD1. The CDR3 is 15 amino acids. Germline trimming cut 6 bases from V and 4 bases from J; bases unmatched to any gene: 9. CDR1 is KGHSH and CDR2 is LQKENI in the germline V gene. The CDR3 region is CASSNRDSLGNTIYF. The CDR3 DNA is TGTGCCAGCTCGAATCGGGACAGTCTAGGAAACACCATATATTTT.

At least ten counts were recorded for this clone. The chain joins TRBV6-4 to TRBJ2-6; 8 bases map to TRBD1. V gave up 8 bases and J gave up 1 base; unmatched junction bases: 4. This CDR3 has 15 amino acids. CDR1 and CDR2 from the germline V gene are MRHNA and SNTAGT. This CDR3 reads CASAQGESGANVLTF. The CDR3 coding sequence is TGTGCCAGCGCACAGGGGGAGTCTGGGGCCAACGTCCTGACTTTC.

The genes are TRBV9 and TRBJ1-2, with 12 bases that match TRBD1. The trim removed 0 bases at V and 8 bases at J, leaving 11 bases unmatched. Germline V gene lookup returns CDR1 SGDLS and CDR2 YYNGEE. CDR3 size: 17 residues. The CDR3 region has the DNA TGTGCCAGCAGCGTAGATGGGACAGGGGGCTCTCTAGGGGGCTACACCTTC. Amino acid sequence: CASSVDGTGGSLGGYTF.

The rearrangement joins TRBV3-1 (or the pseudogene TRBV3-2) to TRBJ2-7; D may be TRBD2 (6 bases). V lost 1 base and J 6 bases, leaving 10 bases between the germline ends. Germline values: CDR1 LGHDT, CDR2 YNNKEL (reference sequence). The CDR3 covers 13 residues. DNA of the CDR3: TGTGCCAGCAGCCAAGGGGGGGAGCGCGAGCAGTACTTC. Its protein is CASSQGGEREQYF.

This rearrangement joins TRBV6-5 to TRBJ2-3, with D uncertain. The V end was cut by 0 bases, the J end by 2 bases, with 12 bases between. The germline V gene has CDR1 MNHEY and CDR2 SVGAGI. The CDR3 extends over 16 amino acids. CDR3 loop: CASSYSRSTVTDTQYF. The CDR3 DNA sequence: TGTGCCAGCAGTTACTCAAGAAGTACTGTCACAGATACGCAGTATTTT.

V is TRBV5-4 and J is TRBJ1-2; 7 nucleotides agree with TRBD1. This CDR3 has 14 amino acids. After removal of 4 bases from V and 3 bases from J, the junction contained 6 bases not matched to a gene. In germline, CDR1 is SGHNT, CDR2 YYREEE (reference sequence). The CDR3 region is CASSGTASDYGYTF. The DNA for the CDR3 is TGTGCCAGCAGCGGGACAGCCAGTGACTATGGCTACACCTTC.

The genes are TRBV5-6 and TRBJ2-2, with 9 bases identical to TRBD2. The CDR3 covers 18 residues. Germline V gives CDR1 SGHDT, CDR2 YYEEEE. V was pared by 0 bases and J by 3 bases, with 9 bases of the junction left unmatched. The CDR3 loop is CASSLAGLAGEYTGELFF. The CDR3 DNA is TGTGCCAGCAGCTTGGCGGGGTTAGCGGGGGAATACACCGGGGAGCTGTTTTTT.

A few counts support this clone. This chain uses TRBV5-5 with TRBJ2-5; TRBD1 aligns across 8 bases. This CDR3 spans 15 amino acids. Germline V gene lookup returns CDR1 SGHKS and CDR2 YYEKEE (reference sequence). The V segment lost 0 bases and the J segment 4 bases; nucleotides outside the gene matches: 5. CDR3 sequence: CASSLGTGLRETQYF. For the CDR3, the DNA is TGTGCCAGCAGCTTGGGGACAGGGCTCCGAGAGACCCAGTACTTC.

The gene calls are TRBV30 and TRBJ1-2, with D possibly matching TRBD1 (6 bases). The length of the CDR3 is 12 residues. Germline values: CDR1 GTSNPN, CDR2 SVGIG (reference sequence). The ends were cut back, 4 bases at V and 3 bases at J, with 9 bases in the middle. The CDR3 DNA reads as TGTGCCTGGAAAGGGGGTGACTATGGCTACACCTTC. Amino acids: CAWKGGDYGYTF.

This sequence joins TRBV20-1 and TRBJ2-3, with D possibly matching TRBD1 (5 bases). Trimming took 3 bases from V and 2 from J, leaving 15 bases between them. CDR3 size: 15 residues. The germline V gene has CDR1 DFQATT and CDR2 SNEGSKA (reference sequence). The CDR3 loop reads CSASLPGHHTDTQYF. For the CDR3, the DNA is TGCAGTGCTAGTCTCCCTGGACATCACACAGATACGCAGTATTTT.

V usage is TRBV12-3 or TRBV12-4 and J usage is TRBJ1-1; 7 nucleotides line up with TRBD1. The CDR3 runs to 11 residues. Germline trimming cut 5 bases from V and 10 bases from J; bases unmatched to any gene: 4. CDR3 residues: CASSRRDRAFF. The CDR3, as DNA: TGTGCCAGCAGTCGACGGGACAGAGCTTTCTTT.

V and J are TRBV30 and TRBJ1-1; no clear D. Germline values: CDR1 GTSNPN, CDR2 SVGIG (reference sequence). Trimming took off 1 base at V and 0 bases at J, with 12 bases between the two ends. CDR3 size: 15 residues. DNA for the CDR3: TGTGCCTGGAGTGCAAGTAGAATGATGAACACTGAAGCTTTCTTT. Translating it yields CAWSASRMMNTEAFF.

The rearrangement joins TRBV30 to TRBJ2-7; D is perhaps TRBD1 (7 bases). CDR1 is GTSNPN and CDR2 is SVGIG in the germline V gene (reference sequence). Trimming took 3 bases from V and 0 from J, leaving 15 bases between them. The CDR3 has 15 amino acids. The CDR3 DNA reads as TGTGCCTGGAGAAGGGGGCTAGCGTACTCCTACGAGCAGTACTTC. The encoded protein is CAWRRGLAYSYEQYF.

The chain carries TRBV6-1 and TRBJ2-5; possible D gene TRBD2, 6 bases. With 0 bases removed from V and 5 bases from J, the gap between germline ends came to 16 bases. The CDR3 spans 16 residues. CDR1 is MNHNS, CDR2 SASEGT, per germline. CDR3 protein: CASSEAYRLARETQYF. The DNA of the CDR3 is TGTGCCAGCAGTGAAGCGTATCGGCTAGCGAGGGAGACCCAGTACTTC.

This clone appeared once. V usage is TRBV5-6 and J usage is TRBJ2-1, with D tentatively TRBD1 (6 bases). The CDR3 has 15 residues. The germline gives CDR1 SGHDT, CDR2 YYEEEE. The ends were cut back, 2 bases at V and 4 bases at J, with 13 bases in the middle. The CDR3 DNA sequence: TGTGCCAGCAGCTTTTGGACAGCGGTATACAATGAGCAGTTCTTC. Amino acids: CASSFWTAVYNEQFF.

The J gene is TRBJ2-2, the V gene TRBV9; 10 nucleotides line up with TRBD2. There are 15 residues in the CDR3. Germline CDR1 is SGDLS and CDR2 is YYNGEE. J was trimmed by 6 bases and V by 4 bases; bases with no gene match: 6. The CDR3 reads CASSPVSGGAGELFF. In DNA, the CDR3 is TGTGCCAGCAGCCCCGTGAGCGGGGGGGCCGGGGAGCTGTTTTTT. The full variable domain, rest sourced from reference TRBV9 and TRBJ2-2, is DSGVTQTPKHLITATGQRVTLRCSPRSGDLSVYWYQQSLDQGLQFLIQYYNGEERAKGNILERFSAQQFPDLHSELNLSSLELGDSALYFCASSPVSGGAGELFFGEGSRLTVL.

The V and J genes are TRBV30 and TRBJ2-4; possible D gene TRBD1, 7 bases. CDR3 length equals 18 residues. Germline CDR1 and CDR2: GTSNPN and SVGIG (reference sequence). V gave up 2 bases and J gave up 5 bases, with 25 bases separating them. The CDR3 region is CAWSTGQPRGGIENIQYF. The DNA for the CDR3 is TGTGCCTGGAGTACGGGACAGCCGCGGGGAGGAATCGAAAACATTCAGTACTTC. Complete variable domain (other parts from reference TRBV30 and TRBJ2-4): SQTIHQWPATLVQPVGSPLSLECTVEGTSNPNLYWYRQAAGRGLQLLFYSVGIGQISSEVPQNLSASRPQDRQFILSSKKLLLSDSGFYLCAWSTGQPRGGIENIQYFGAGTRLSVL.

This chain links TRBV19 with TRBJ1-4; TRBD1 agrees at 7 bases. Germline values: CDR1 LNHDA, CDR2 SQIVND (reference sequence). The CDR3 consists of 16 residues. J was trimmed by 1 base and V by 7 bases; bases with no gene match: 9. DNA of the CDR3: TGTGCCAGTACCATCGGGACAGCTTTAACTAATGAAAAACTGTTTTTT. Residues: CASTIGTALTNEKLFF. Filled out from reference TRBV19 and TRBJ1-4, the complete variable domain reads DGGITQSPKYLFRKEGQNVTLSCEQNLNHDAMYWYRQDPGQGLRLIYYSQIVNDFQKGDIAEGYSVSREKKESFPLTVTSAQKNPTAFYLCASTIGTALTNEKLFFGSGTQLSVL.

This chain uses TRBV7-8 with TRBJ1-3; D is undetermined. Trimming left V 1 base short and J 3 bases short, with 19 bases between. This CDR3 has 18 amino acids. Germline-derived CDR1 and CDR2 are SGHVS and FQNEAQ. CDR3 sequence: CASSLGGASGSGGNTIYF. In nucleotides, the CDR3 is TGTGCCAGCAGCTTAGGCGGTGCGAGTGGGTCGGGTGGAAACACCATATATTTT.

The rearrangement links TRBV29-1 to TRBJ1-2; 7 bases line up with TRBD1. The CDR3 runs 13 residues. V gave up 6 bases and J gave up 3 bases; unmatched junction bases: 7. In germline, CDR1 is SQVTM, CDR2 ANQGSEA. The CDR3 sequence is CSVARQGDYGYTF. The DNA for the CDR3 is TGCAGCGTAGCTAGACAGGGCGACTATGGCTACACCTTC.

The chain uses TRBV30 and TRBJ1-1; D perhaps matches TRBD1 (6 bases). The germline CDR1 and CDR2 sequences are GTSNPN and SVGIG (reference sequence). Trimming pared 5 bases from V and 6 bases from J, leaving 13 bases between. This CDR3 comprises 12 residues. This CDR3 is CAWSTGGPEAFF. In nucleotides, the CDR3 is TGTGCCTGGTCCACCGGGGGGCCTGAAGCTTTCTTT.

This clone was observed many times. The same CDR3 also results from other DNA sequences found in this sample. The chain employs TRBV24-1 and TRBJ1-1; no reliable D call. Trimming took off 7 bases at V and 1 base at J, with 9 bases between the two ends. The CDR3 length is 13 residues. Germline lookup yields CDR1 KGHDR and CDR2 SFDVKD. CDR3 nucleotide sequence: TGTGCCACCAGCGGGAGCGGGAACACTGAAGCTTTCTTT. As protein: CATSGSGNTEAFF.

The J gene is TRBJ2-3, the V gene TRBV28, with a weak D call TRBD2 (7 bases). Germline lookup yields CDR1 MDHEN and CDR2 SYDVKM. The V and J ends lost 7 bases and 4 bases respectively, with 21 bases between them. The CDR3 length is 16 residues. The CDR3 loop reads CASTRWWGGRADTQYF. The CDR3 nucleotides read TGTGCCAGCACTCGGTGGTGGGGGGGCCGGGCAGATACGCAGTATTTT.

The V gene is TRBV19, the J gene TRBJ2-1; 10 nucleotides align to TRBD2. This CDR3 comprises 16 residues. Germline CDR1 is LNHDA and CDR2 is SQIVND (reference sequence). V lost 11 bases to trimming and J lost 4 bases; unmatched junction nucleotides: 14. CDR3 sequence reads: CAVVPTSGDHYNEQFF. In DNA, the CDR3 is TGTGCCGTAGTCCCCACTAGCGGGGACCATTACAATGAGCAGTTCTTC.

This chain connects TRBV7-3 to TRBJ1-2; TRBD1 matches 7 bases. The CDR3 is made up of 13 amino acids. Per the germline V gene, CDR1 is SGHTA and CDR2 is FQGTGA. Trimming took 3 bases from V and 5 from J; bases not matched to a gene: 3. The CDR3 region has the DNA TGTGCCAGCAGCTTCGGCAGGGGGTATGGCTACACCTTC. Amino acids: CASSFGRGYGYTF.

The gene calls are TRBV28 and TRBJ2-7; 9 nucleotides line up with TRBD1. V gave up 6 bases and J gave up 3 bases; unmatched junction bases: 6. This CDR3 is built from 14 residues. Germline V gene sequence: CDR1 MDHEN, CDR2 SYDVKM. CDR3 DNA sequence: TGTGCCAGCAGGCGGGACAGGGAGGACTACGAGCAGTACTTC. It yields the protein CASRRDREDYEQYF.